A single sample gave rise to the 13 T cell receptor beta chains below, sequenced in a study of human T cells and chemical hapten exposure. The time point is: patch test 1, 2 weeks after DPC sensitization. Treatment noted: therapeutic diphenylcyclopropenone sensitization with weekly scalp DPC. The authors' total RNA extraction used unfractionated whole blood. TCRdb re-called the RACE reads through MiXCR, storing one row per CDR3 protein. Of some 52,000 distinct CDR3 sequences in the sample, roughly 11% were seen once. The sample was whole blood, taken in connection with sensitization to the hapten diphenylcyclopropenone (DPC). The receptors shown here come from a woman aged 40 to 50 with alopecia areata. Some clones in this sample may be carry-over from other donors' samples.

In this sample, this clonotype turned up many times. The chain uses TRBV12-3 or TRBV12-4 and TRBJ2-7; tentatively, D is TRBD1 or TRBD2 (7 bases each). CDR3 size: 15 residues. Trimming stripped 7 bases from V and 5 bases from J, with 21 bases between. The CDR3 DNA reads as TGTGCCAGCACCCTATTTCCAGGGGGAGGGCACGAGCAGTACTTC. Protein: CASTLFPGGGHEQYF.

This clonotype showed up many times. CDR3 coding DNA: TGTGCCAGCTCACCACAAGCGCGCACTGAAGCTTTCTTT. It encodes CASSPQARTEAFF. The V gene is TRBV18, the J gene TRBJ1-1; D is unclear. Germline-derived CDR1 and CDR2 are KGHSH and LQKENI. The V end was cut by 1 base, the J end by 4 bases, with 7 bases between. The CDR3 totals 13 residues.

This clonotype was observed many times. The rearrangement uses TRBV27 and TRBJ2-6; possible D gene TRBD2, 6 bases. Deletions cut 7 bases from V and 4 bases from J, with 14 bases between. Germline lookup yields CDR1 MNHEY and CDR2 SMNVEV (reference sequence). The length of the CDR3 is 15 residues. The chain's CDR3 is CASTPGGAGANVLTF. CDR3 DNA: TGTGCCAGCACCCCTGGAGGGGCCGGGGCCAACGTCCTGACTTTC. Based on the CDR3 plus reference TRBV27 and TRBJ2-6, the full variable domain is EAQVTQNPRYLITVTGKKLTVTCSQNMNHEYMSWYRQDPGLGLRQIYYSMNVEVTDKGDVPEGYKVSRKEKRNFPLILESPSPNQTSLYFCASTPGGAGANVLTFGAGSRLTVL.

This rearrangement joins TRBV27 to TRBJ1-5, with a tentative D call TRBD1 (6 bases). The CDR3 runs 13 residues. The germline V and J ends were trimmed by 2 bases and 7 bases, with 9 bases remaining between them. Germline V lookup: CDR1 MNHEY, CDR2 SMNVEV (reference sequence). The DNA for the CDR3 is TGTGCCAGCAGTTTAGACAGGATGCAGCCCCAGCATTTT. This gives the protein CASSLDRMQPQHF.

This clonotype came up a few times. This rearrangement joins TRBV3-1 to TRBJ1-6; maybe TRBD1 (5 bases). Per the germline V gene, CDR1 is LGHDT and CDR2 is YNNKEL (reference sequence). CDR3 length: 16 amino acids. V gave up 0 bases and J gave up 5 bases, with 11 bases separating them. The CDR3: CASSQDIGRDNSPLHF. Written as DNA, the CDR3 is TGTGCCAGCAGCCAAGATATCGGCAGGGATAATTCACCCCTCCACTTT.

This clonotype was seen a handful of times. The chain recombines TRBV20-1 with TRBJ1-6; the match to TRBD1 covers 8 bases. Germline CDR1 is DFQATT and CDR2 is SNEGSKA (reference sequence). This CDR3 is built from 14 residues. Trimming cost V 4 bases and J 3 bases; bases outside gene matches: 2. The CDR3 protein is CSAKGQGYNSPLHF. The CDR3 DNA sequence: TGCAGTGCTAAAGGACAGGGCTATAATTCACCCCTCCACTTT.

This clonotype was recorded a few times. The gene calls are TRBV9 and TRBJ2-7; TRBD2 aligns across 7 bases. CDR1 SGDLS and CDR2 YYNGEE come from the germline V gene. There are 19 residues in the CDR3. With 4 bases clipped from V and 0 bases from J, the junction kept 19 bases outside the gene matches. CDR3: CASSPPSWLAEGHSYEQYF. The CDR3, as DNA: TGTGCCAGCAGCCCCCCTAGTTGGCTAGCGGAGGGGCACTCCTACGAGCAGTACTTC.

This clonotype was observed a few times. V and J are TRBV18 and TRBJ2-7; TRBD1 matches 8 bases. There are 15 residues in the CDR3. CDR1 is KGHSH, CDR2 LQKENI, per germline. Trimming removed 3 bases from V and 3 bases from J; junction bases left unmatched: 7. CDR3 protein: CASSPTGVPVYEQYF. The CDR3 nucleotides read TGTGCCAGCTCACCGACAGGGGTACCCGTCTACGAGCAGTACTTC.

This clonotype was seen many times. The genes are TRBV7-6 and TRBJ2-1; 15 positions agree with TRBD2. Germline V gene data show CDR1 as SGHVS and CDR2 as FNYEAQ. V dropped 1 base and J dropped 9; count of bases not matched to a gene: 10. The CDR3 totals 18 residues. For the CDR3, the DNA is TGTGCCAGCAGCTTAGGGACTAGCGGGAGGGCTCCATTTGGTGAGCAGTTCTTC. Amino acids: CASSLGTSGRAPFGEQFF.

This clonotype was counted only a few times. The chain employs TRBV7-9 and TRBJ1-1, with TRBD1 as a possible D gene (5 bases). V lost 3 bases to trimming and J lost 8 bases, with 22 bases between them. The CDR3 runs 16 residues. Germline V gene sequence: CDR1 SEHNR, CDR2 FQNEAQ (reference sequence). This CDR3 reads CASSFVMGRRAAEAFF. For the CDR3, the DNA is TGTGCCAGCAGCTTTGTGATGGGACGGAGGGCGGCAGAAGCTTTCTTT. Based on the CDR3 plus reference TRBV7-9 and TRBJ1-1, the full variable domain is DTGVSQNPRHKITKRGQNVTFRCDPISEHNRLYWYRQTLGQGPEFLTYFQNEAQLEKSRLLSDRFSAERPKGSFSTLEIQRTEQGDSAMYLCASSFVMGRRAAEAFFGQGTRLTVV.

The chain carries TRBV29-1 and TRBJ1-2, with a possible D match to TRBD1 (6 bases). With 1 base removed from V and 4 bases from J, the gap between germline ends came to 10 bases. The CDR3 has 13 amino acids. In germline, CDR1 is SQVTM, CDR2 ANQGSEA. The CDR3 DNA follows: TGCAGCGTTGAAGGTTCGGGGGCCTATGGCTACACCTTC. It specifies CSVEGSGAYGYTF.

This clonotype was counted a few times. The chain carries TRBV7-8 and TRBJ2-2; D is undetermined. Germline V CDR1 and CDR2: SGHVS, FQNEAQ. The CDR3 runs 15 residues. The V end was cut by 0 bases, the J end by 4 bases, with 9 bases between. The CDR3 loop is CASSLASRGTGELFF. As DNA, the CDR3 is TGTGCCAGCAGCTTAGCGTCACGCGGCACCGGGGAGCTGTTTTTT.

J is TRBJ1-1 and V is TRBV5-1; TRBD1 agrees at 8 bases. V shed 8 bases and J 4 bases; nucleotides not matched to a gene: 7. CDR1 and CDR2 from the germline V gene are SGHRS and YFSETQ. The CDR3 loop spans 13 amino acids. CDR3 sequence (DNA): TGCGCCAGTCTCAGGACAGGGACCACTGAAGCTTTCTTT. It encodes CASLRTGTTEAFF.